This TCR beta chain was identified during a study of blood T cell repertoires in COVID-19. V dropped 1 base and J dropped 4 bases, with 5 bases sitting between them. CDR3 length: 13 residues. This table comes from immunoSEQ multiplex PCR, and its TCRdb copy is limited to in-frame clones, with some not included. The data hold over 120,000 clones, with about four fifths observed a single time. The rearrangement joins TRBV12-3 or TRBV12-4 to TRBJ1-3; D is undetermined. The TCR originated in a woman aged 70 to 79 with COVID-19, enrolled during active disease. Sequenced input: peripheral blood. The CDR3 nucleotides read TGTGCCAGCAGTTTAGGGGAGGGAAACACCATATATTTT. The encoded protein is CASSLGEGNTIYF.